This T cell receptor (beta chain) came from a study of radiotherapy plus CTLA-4 blockade in lung cancer. Study-wide results and caveats: The authors reported that early blood T cell clone dynamics, with interferon-beta, best predicted response. Radiotherapy was combined with ipilimumab, and tumor-derived TCR clones then expanded in blood.

Produced via immunoSEQ multiplex PCR; TCRdb's table is partial and in-frame only. Among about 46,000 clones, roughly 77% were seen once, and the ten largest hold about 2.2%. This clone has only one observation. Its antigen is not identified. The germline V gene encodes CDR1 MRHNA and CDR2 SNTAGT. The CDR3 loop spans 13 amino acids. The ends lost 5 bases at V and 8 bases at J; junction bases unmatched: 6. The TCR was taken from a human donor with non-small cell lung cancer whose response to radiotherapy plus ipilimumab could not be evaluated. The chain combines TRBV6-4 with TRBJ1-1; TRBD1 aligns across 9 bases. The sample was peripheral blood, taken from a patient treated with radiotherapy plus ipilimumab. CDR3 region: CASSSDRGLEAFF. Written as DNA, the CDR3 is TGTGCCAGCAGTTCGGACAGGGGTTTAGAAGCTTTCTTT.